This T cell receptor beta chain was sequenced for a study of cytomegalovirus exposure and HLA in healthy donors. Study-wide context: The study's early data release held approximately 91 million unique TCRs from HLA-typed donors. General study results and limits: The records held CMV serostatus as the only immune exposure information.

V was shortened by 1 base and J by 5 bases, with 12 bases between the two germline ends. The CDR3 is made up of 14 amino acids. CDR1 and CDR2 (germline): SEHNR, FQNEAQ (reference sequence). The PCR used 60 Vbeta and 13 Jbeta primers. Assay: immunoSEQ multiplex PCR; the TCRdb copy retains only in-frame clones and omits some. Among about 180,000 clones, 84% were seen once, and the ten largest hold under 5%. This clone was found a few times. The antigen is undetermined. The sequence came from a girl aged 10 to 17 in good health and CMV-seropositive. The sequenced sample consisted of PBMCs. The rearrangement joins TRBV7-9 to TRBJ2-7, with D possibly matching TRBD1 (6 bases). CDR3 region: CASSLGQPGDEQYF. As DNA, the CDR3 is TGTGCCAGCAGCTTAGGGCAACCAGGGGACGAGCAGTACTTC.